The 20 T cell receptor beta chains in this list originate from one sample, sequenced in a study of blood T cell repertoires in COVID-19. The protocol was immunoSEQ multiplex PCR, while the TCRdb copy is restricted to in-frame clones and leaves out a portion. This repertoire shows fewer than 130,000 clones, roughly 85% found once; its top ten account for around 15%. The sequenced sample was peripheral blood. These receptors came from a woman of 80 years or more with active or convalescent COVID-19.

Worth noting for this clone: The same CDR3 also results from other DNA sequences found in this sample. V gene TRBV28 combines with J gene TRBJ1-2, with TRBD1 matching over 10 bases. The germline V gene encodes CDR1 MDHEN and CDR2 SYDVKM. The CDR3 covers 14 residues. Losses at the gene ends were 4 bases for V and 2 bases for J; bases not matched to a gene: 1. CDR3 sequence: CASSSTGGNYGYTF. As DNA, the CDR3 is TGTGCCAGCAGTTCGACAGGGGGCAACTATGGCTACACCTTC.

This rearrangement joins TRBV21-1 to TRBJ1-6; the table's D gene call, TRBD1, was not cross checked with the DNA. TRBV21-1 is reported as a pseudogene. The CDR3 runs 16 residues. DNA of the CDR3: TGTGCCAGCAGCAAAGTAGGGGCAGGCGGTAATTCACCCCTCCACTTT. Its protein is CASSKVGAGGNSPLHF.

This clone was recorded once. The rearrangement links TRBV4-1 to TRBJ1-2; 7 bases line up with TRBD1. Germline lookup yields CDR1 MGHRA and CDR2 YSYEKL. This CDR3 has 18 residues. V lost 0 bases, J lost 4 bases, and 14 bases stayed unmatched. Here the CDR3 reads CASSQDGHTYRGIYGYTF. CDR3 nucleotides: TGCGCCAGCAGCCAAGATGGCCATACCTACAGGGGAATCTATGGCTACACCTTC.

The chain employs TRBV5-1 and TRBJ2-7, with 12 bases aligning to TRBD2. V was pared by 3 bases and J by 3 bases, with 4 bases of the junction left unmatched. Germline V CDR1 and CDR2: SGHRS, YFSETQ. This CDR3 has 15 residues. CDR3 protein: CASSWTSGAYYEQYF. The CDR3 coding sequence is TGCGCCAGCAGCTGGACTAGCGGGGCGTACTACGAGCAGTACTTC. Based on the CDR3 plus reference TRBV5-1 and TRBJ2-7, the full variable domain is KAGVTQTPRYLIKTRGQQVTLSCSPISGHRSVSWYQQTPGQGLQFLFEYFSETQRNKGNFPGRFSGRQFSNSRSEMNVSTLELGDSALYLCASSWTSGAYYEQYFGPGTRLTVT.

This chain connects TRBV4-2 to TRBJ1-2; no reliable D call. Germline loops: CDR1 LGHNA, CDR2 YNFKEQ. V was clipped by 5 bases and J by 3 bases, with 13 bases between them. This CDR3 comprises 14 residues. CDR3 region: CASSNNLDYYGYTF. CDR3 bases: TGTGCCAGCAGCAACAACCTGGACTACTATGGCTACACCTTC.

This clone was counted only a few times. One end of the junction fails to match germline, which may point to a read error. The rearrangement links TRBV7-7 to TRBJ2-2, with 12 nucleotides matching TRBD2. Germline V CDR1 and CDR2: SSHAT, FNYEAQ (reference sequence). CDR3 size: 16 residues. CDR3 loop: CASSPLAGGFSGELFF. The CDR3, as DNA: TGTGCTAGCAGCCCGCTAGCGGGAGGGTTTTCCGGGGAGCTGTTTTTT. Complete variable domain (other parts from reference TRBV7-7 and TRBJ2-2): GAGVSQSPRYKVTKRGQDVTLRCDPISSHATLYWYQQALGQGPEFLTYFNYEAQPDKSGLPSDRFSAERPEGSISTLTIQRTEQRDSAMYRCASSPLAGGFSGELFFGEGSRLTVL.

The chain combines TRBV16 with TRBJ1-2; a weak D match, TRBD1 (5 bases). Germline loops: CDR1 KGHSY, CDR2 FQNENV. V lost 3 bases and J lost 3, with 14 bases in between. The CDR3 extends over 15 amino acids. Here the CDR3 DNA reads TGTGCCAGCAGCCACCGCGGGGGTGTGTACTATGGCTACACCTTC. Translated, it gives CASSHRGGVYYGYTF.

The gene calls are TRBV5-1 and TRBJ2-7, with D possibly being TRBD1 (5 bases). With 1 base removed from V and 0 bases from J, the gap between germline ends came to 8 bases. Germline V lookup: CDR1 SGHRS, CDR2 YFSETQ. The CDR3 extends over 14 amino acids. The CDR3 DNA sequence: TGCGCCAGCAGCTTGCTCGACAGCTCCTACGAGCAGTACTTC. Residues: CASSLLDSSYEQYF.

V usage is TRBV7-8 and J usage is TRBJ2-7; 12 nucleotides agree with TRBD2. V gave up 5 bases and J gave up 1 base; unmatched junction bases: 18. The CDR3 totals 20 residues. The germline V gene has CDR1 SGHVS and CDR2 FQNEAQ. The CDR3 DNA reads as TGTGCCAGCAGCGTGAGACTAGCGGGAGATATCGGGGGAAGGTCCTACGAGCAGTACTTC. This sequence encodes CASSVRLAGDIGGRSYEQYF.

The rearrangement joins TRBV4-3 to TRBJ1-4, with unresolved D. The CDR3 covers 16 residues. The V end lost 2 bases, the J end lost 7 bases, and 17 bases lay between the germline ends. CDR1 and CDR2 (germline): LGHNA, YSLEER. CDR3 residues: CASSQSGGFEGEKLFF. As DNA, the CDR3 is TGCGCCAGCAGCCAAAGCGGAGGGTTTGAGGGTGAAAAACTGTTTTTT.

V usage is TRBV7-9 and J usage is TRBJ2-3; 12 nucleotides line up with TRBD2. CDR3 length: 16 amino acids. V trimming: 5 bases; J trimming: 4 bases; junction bases outside the gene matches: 7. CDR1 is SEHNR and CDR2 is FQNEAQ in the germline V gene (reference sequence). CDR3 DNA: TGTGCCAGCAGCGCGACTAGCGGGAGTAGTTCAGATACGCAGTATTTT. It translates to CASSATSGSSSDTQYF. Filled out from reference TRBV7-9 and TRBJ2-3, the complete variable domain reads DTGVSQNPRHKITKRGQNVTFRCDPISEHNRLYWYRQTLGQGPEFLTYFQNEAQLEKSRLLSDRFSAERPKGSFSTLEIQRTEQGDSAMYLCASSATSGSSSDTQYFGPGTRLTVL.

The V and J genes are TRBV7-6 and TRBJ2-3, with D tentatively TRBD1 (5 bases). The CDR3 loop spans 17 amino acids. V lost 5 bases to trimming and J lost 1 base, with 19 bases between them. CDR1 and CDR2 from the germline V gene are SGHVS and FNYEAQ. This CDR3 reads CASSLSHPRGGTDTQYF. The CDR3 DNA is TGTGCCAGCAGCCTCTCCCATCCTAGGGGTGGCACAGATACGCAGTATTTT.

Details on this clone: Distinct nucleotide sequences in the sample also encode this CDR3. J is TRBJ2-2 and V is TRBV5-1; D ambiguous. The CDR3 is 14 residues long. Trimming took 0 bases from V and 2 from J, leaving 5 bases between them. Germline loops: CDR1 SGHRS, CDR2 YFSETQ. CDR3 DNA sequence: TGCGCCAGCAGCTTGGGAGGTAACACCGGGGAGCTGTTTTTT. Residues: CASSLGGNTGELFF.

V gene TRBV11-3 combines with J gene TRBJ2-1, with 14 bases lining up with TRBD2. From germline, CDR1 is SGHNT and CDR2 YENEEA. The CDR3 loop spans 17 amino acids. Trimming took 4 bases from V and 8 from J; bases not matched to a gene: 10. CDR3 loop: CASSWGGLAGDLDEQFF. CDR3 nucleotides: TGTGCCAGCAGCTGGGGGGGACTAGCGGGAGATTTAGATGAGCAGTTCTTC.

V gene TRBV5-1 combines with J gene TRBJ2-3; D is uncertain. Germline-derived CDR1 and CDR2 are SGHRS and YFSETQ. The CDR3 runs to 13 residues. The V end was cut by 0 bases, the J end by 8 bases, with 10 bases between. In DNA form, the CDR3 reads TGCGCCAGCAGCTTGGCCGGTTGGAGTACGCAGTATTTT. It codes for CASSLAGWSTQYF.

The V call is TRBV28, the J call TRBJ2-7; 8 nucleotides line up with TRBD1. With V trimmed by 7 bases and J by 4 bases, 15 bases remained unmatched. Germline CDR1 is MDHEN and CDR2 is SYDVKM. CDR3 size: 16 residues. The CDR3 protein is CASTGTSKTGAYEQYF. The DNA for the CDR3 is TGTGCCAGCACCGGAACCTCCAAGACAGGGGCTTACGAGCAGTACTTC.

The genes are TRBV11-2 and TRBJ1-2; possibly TRBD1 for D (6 bases). The CDR3 runs to 16 residues. Per the germline V gene, CDR1 is SGHAT and CDR2 is FQNNGV. V was clipped by 5 bases and J by 5 bases, with 21 bases between them. CDR3 residues: CASSRGGAASGYGYTF. The CDR3 DNA reads TGTGCCAGCAGCCGAGGGGGGGCCGCCAGTGGGTATGGCTACACCTTC.

The chain combines TRBV7-2 with TRBJ1-5; D possibly corresponds to TRBD1 (5 bases). This CDR3 is 16 amino acids long. Germline assignment: CDR1 SGHTA and CDR2 FQGNSA. The V end was cut by 0 bases, the J end by 1 base, with 10 bases between. CDR3 in amino acids: CASSLAGHWSNQPQHF. For the CDR3, the DNA is TGTGCCAGCAGCTTAGCCGGACACTGGAGCAATCAGCCCCAGCATTTT.

The chain carries TRBV29-1 and TRBJ2-2; 10 bases line up with TRBD2. The CDR3 is 19 amino acids. Losses at the gene ends were 3 bases for V and 1 base for J; bases not matched to a gene: 14. The V gene's germline CDR1 is SQVTM and CDR2 ANQGSEA. CDR3 nucleotides: TGCAGCGTTGATGAGGTTAGCGGGAGGATCAGGGTGAACACCGGGGAGCTGTTTTTT. This translates into CSVDEVSGRIRVNTGELFF.

The V call is TRBV12-3 or TRBV12-4, the J call TRBJ1-2; D not resolved. The V end was cut by 1 base, the J end by 2 bases, with 5 bases between. This CDR3 is built from 13 residues. The CDR3 DNA follows: TGTGCCAGCAGTTTAGGGCTGAACTATGGCTACACCTTC. Its translation is CASSLGLNYGYTF.